The sequence of this T cell receptor beta chain was determined in a study of cytomegalovirus exposure and HLA in healthy donors. PCR primers comprised 60 Vbeta and 13 Jbeta primers. TCRdb's table, derived via immunoSEQ multiplex PCR, lists solely in-frame clones and lacks some. Of 150,000 or so clones in the sample, 70% to 80% were seen once. V was pared by 3 bases and J by 4 bases, with 2 bases of the junction left unmatched. This CDR3 is built from 14 residues. Germline CDR1 is SGHDT and CDR2 is YYEEEE. Sequenced: PBMCs. This sequence originates from a woman aged 40 to 49 in good health and CMV-seronegative. The V gene is TRBV5-6, the J gene TRBJ1-4, with 8 bases matching TRBD1. In nucleotides, the CDR3 is TGTGCCAGCAGCTGGGGACAGGATAATGAAAAACTGTTTTTT. Its protein is CASSWGQDNEKLFF.